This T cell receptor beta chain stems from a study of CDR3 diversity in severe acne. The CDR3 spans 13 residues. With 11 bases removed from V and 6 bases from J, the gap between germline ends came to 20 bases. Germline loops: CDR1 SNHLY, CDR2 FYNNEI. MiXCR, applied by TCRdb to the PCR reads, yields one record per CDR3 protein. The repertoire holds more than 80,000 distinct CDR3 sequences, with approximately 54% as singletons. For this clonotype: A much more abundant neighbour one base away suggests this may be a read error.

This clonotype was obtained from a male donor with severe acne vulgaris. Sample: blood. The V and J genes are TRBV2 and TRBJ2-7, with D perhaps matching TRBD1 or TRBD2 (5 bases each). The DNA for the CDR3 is TGTGCCGGCACGGGAAGAAGGGGCGCCGAGCAGTACTTC. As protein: CAGTGRRGAEQYF.